A single sample gave rise to the 20 T cell receptor beta chains below, sequenced in a study of T cell responses to AZD1222 COVID-19 vaccine. TCRdb's table, derived via immunoSEQ multiplex PCR, lists solely in-frame clones and lacks some. In the table there are 140,000 to 150,000 clones, 85% to 95% of which are singletons. The sample in question was peripheral blood, obtained after recovery from COVID-19. These receptors came from an adult who had recovered from COVID-19.

This clone was seen once. The chain uses TRBV3-1 (or the pseudogene TRBV3-2) and TRBJ2-7, with D possibly TRBD2 on 5 matching bases. V was pared by 0 bases and J by 1 base, with 7 bases between. CDR1 is LGHDT and CDR2 is YNNKEL in the germline V gene (reference sequence). The CDR3 totals 14 residues. The chain's CDR3 is CASSQEDFSYEQYF. Here the CDR3 DNA reads TGTGCCAGCAGCCAAGAGGACTTTTCCTACGAGCAGTACTTC.

The table lists this clone with a count of one. This sequence joins TRBV19 and TRBJ1-2, with 7 bases fitting TRBD1. Unmatched junction bases numbered 11, after V lost 2 bases and J lost 2 bases. The CDR3 spans 17 residues. CDR1 and CDR2 (germline): LNHDA, SQIVND (reference sequence). CDR3 DNA sequence: TGTGCCAGTAGTATATATGGGTTAGGGGGCAGGAACTATGGCTACACCTTC. Translated, it gives CASSIYGLGGRNYGYTF.

The chain combines TRBV6-5 with TRBJ1-2; the match to TRBD1 covers 7 bases. The CDR3 runs to 15 residues. Per the germline V gene, CDR1 is MNHEY and CDR2 is SVGAGI. Trimming at V came to 4 bases and at J to 5 bases, leaving 10 bases not matched to a gene. This CDR3 reads CASSFADRVNYGYTF. The DNA of the CDR3 is TGTGCCAGCAGTTTCGCCGACAGGGTTAATTATGGCTACACCTTC.

The rearrangement uses TRBV12-3 or TRBV12-4 and TRBJ1-1, with D unclear. The CDR3 is made up of 12 amino acids. The V end lost 6 bases, the J end lost 8 bases, and 13 bases lay between the germline ends. Here the CDR3 reads CASSFTGPEAFF. The DNA of the CDR3 is TGTGCCAGCAGCTTTACCGGGCCCGAAGCTTTCTTT.

This rearrangement joins TRBV11-2 to TRBJ1-1; maybe TRBD1 (6 bases). Trimming took 5 bases from V and 2 from J, leaving 9 bases between them. The CDR3 spans 13 residues. Germline CDR1 is SGHAT and CDR2 is FQNNGV. CDR3 sequence: CASSPGQNTEAFF. For the CDR3, the DNA is TGTGCCAGCAGCCCGGGACAAAACACTGAAGCTTTCTTT.

This clone was observed once. The V call is TRBV7-9, the J call TRBJ1-2; D gene ambiguous. The V end lost 2 bases, the J end lost 0 bases, and 7 bases lay between the germline ends. Germline CDR1 and CDR2: SEHNR and FQNEAQ (reference sequence). The CDR3 loop spans 14 amino acids. The CDR3 DNA reads as TGTGCCAGCAGCTTAAGGGATCCTAACTATGGCTACACCTTC. As protein: CASSLRDPNYGYTF.

This clone was seen a single time. The chain combines TRBV4-1 with TRBJ2-1, with 11 positions matching TRBD2. The CDR3 spans 16 residues. The germline V gene has CDR1 MGHRA and CDR2 YSYEKL. Unmatched junction bases numbered 9, after V lost 3 bases and J lost 8 bases. The CDR3 is CASSQRLAGGGDEQFF. The CDR3 nucleotides are TGCGCCAGCAGCCAGCGGCTAGCGGGAGGAGGGGATGAGCAGTTCTTC.

This chain uses TRBV11-2 with TRBJ1-5, with unresolved D. The germline V and J ends were trimmed by 1 base and 9 bases, with 10 bases remaining between them. The CDR3 loop spans 13 amino acids. Germline values: CDR1 SGHAT, CDR2 FQNNGV. Written as DNA, the CDR3 is TGTGCCAGCAGCTTAGGTACCTGGATGCCCCAGCATTTT. This codes for CASSLGTWMPQHF.

This clone has just one count. The rearrangement uses TRBV7-3 and TRBJ2-3, with a tentative D call TRBD2 (6 bases). This CDR3 region has 15 residues. V dropped 1 base and J dropped 1 base, with 9 bases sitting between them. In germline, CDR1 is SGHTA, CDR2 FQGTGA. For the CDR3, the DNA is TGTGCCAGCAGCTTAATGTCTAGCGGCACAGATACGCAGTATTTT. It yields the protein CASSLMSSGTDTQYF. The full variable domain, completed using reference TRBV7-3 and TRBJ2-3, is GAGVSQTPSNKVTEKGKYVELRCDPISGHTALYWYRQSLGQGPEFLIYFQGTGAADDSGLPNDRFFAVRPEGSVSTLKIQRTERGDSAVYLCASSLMSSGTDTQYFGPGTRLTVL.

V is TRBV6-5 and J is TRBJ2-7, with a tentative D call TRBD2 (6 bases). The CDR3 extends over 14 amino acids. The germline V and J ends were trimmed by 0 bases and 3 bases, with 9 bases remaining between them. The germline V gene has CDR1 MNHEY and CDR2 SVGAGI. CDR3 sequence: CASSYSGRVYEQYF. Written as DNA, the CDR3 is TGTGCCAGCAGTTACTCCGGGAGAGTCTACGAGCAGTACTTC.

The DNA of the CDR3 is TGCAGTGCTAGGAGGCTCAATGAGCAGTTCTTC. The encoded protein is CSARRLNEQFF. The chain combines TRBV20-1 with TRBJ2-1; D remains unclear. CDR3 length equals 11 residues. V lost 3 bases, J lost 6 bases, and 6 bases lay in between. Germline CDR1 and CDR2: DFQATT and SNEGSKA (reference sequence).

V gene TRBV7-3 combines with J gene TRBJ2-7; 8 bases match TRBD2. The CDR3 is 15 amino acids. Trimming removed 5 bases from V and 3 bases from J; junction bases left unmatched: 9. Germline lookup yields CDR1 SGHTA and CDR2 FQGTGA. The CDR3 is CASSVTSGLNYEQYF. The CDR3 DNA reads TGTGCCAGCAGCGTCACTAGCGGACTGAACTACGAGCAGTACTTC.

J is TRBJ1-5 and V is TRBV5-5, with D perhaps matching TRBD1 (5 bases). The CDR3 has 14 residues. V was cut by 0 bases and J by 6 bases, with 10 bases left in between. From germline, CDR1 is SGHKS and CDR2 YYEKEE (reference sequence). The CDR3 loop is CASSLEAGVQPQHF. In DNA, the CDR3 is TGTGCCAGCAGCTTGGAAGCGGGGGTTCAGCCCCAGCATTTT.

The chain recombines TRBV6-1 with TRBJ2-7, with 8 bases matching TRBD2. The CDR3 totals 17 residues. Germline assignment: CDR1 MNHNS and CDR2 SASEGT. V dropped 4 bases and J dropped 3; count of bases not matched to a gene: 14. The CDR3 nucleotides are TGTGCCAGCAGTGCTATAGGAGCGGGAGACAGGAGCTACGAGCAGTACTTC. This translates into CASSAIGAGDRSYEQYF.

The chain joins TRBV27 to TRBJ1-2; tentatively, D is TRBD1 (5 bases). The CDR3 loop spans 15 amino acids. The germline V gene encodes CDR1 MNHEY and CDR2 SMNVEV (reference sequence). The ends were cut back, 6 bases at V and 4 bases at J, with 18 bases in the middle. The CDR3 nucleotides are TGTGCCAGCAGGCTTGCAGGGCTGGGATTCTATGGCTACACCTTC. Translation gives CASRLAGLGFYGYTF.

Only one count was recorded for this clone. The genes are TRBV21-1 and TRBJ1-2. TRBV21-1 is a listed pseudogene. The CDR3 runs 13 residues. CDR3 in amino acids: CAKTGRAYNGYTF. The CDR3, as DNA: TGTGCCAAAACAGGGAGGGCATATAATGGCTACACCTTC.

The CDR3 bases are TGTGCCAGCAGCTTAGGTGTGGGCAGGGAGGAAGGCGAGCAGTACTTC. As protein: CASSLGVGREEGEQYF. The chain recombines TRBV11-3 with TRBJ2-7, with a possible D match to TRBD2 (6 bases). The CDR3 runs to 16 residues. Germline assignment: CDR1 SGHNT and CDR2 YENEEA. Trimming took 1 base from V and 6 from J, leaving 19 bases between them.

This chain connects TRBV5-5 to TRBJ2-7, with D maybe TRBD1 (5 bases). The CDR3 covers 11 residues. Germline V gives CDR1 SGHKS, CDR2 YYEKEE (reference sequence). Trimming took 4 bases from V and 6 from J, leaving 8 bases between them. The CDR3, as DNA: TGTGCCAGCAGCCGACAGTCCGAGCAGTACTTC. Translating gives CASSRQSEQYF.

The V gene is TRBV2, the J gene TRBJ1-2; 9 nucleotides match TRBD1. CDR3 length: 14 amino acids. Germline assignment: CDR1 SNHLY and CDR2 FYNNEI. The ends lost 6 bases at V and 7 bases at J; junction bases unmatched: 9. CDR3 DNA: TGTGCCAGCAGCGAGGGTTTGACAGGGGGTGGCTACACCTTC. This gives the protein CASSEGLTGGGYTF.

CDR3: CASSPTGTGGDKLRGYTF. In DNA, the CDR3 is TGTGCCAGCTCACCAACCGGGACAGGGGGCGACAAGCTCCGTGGCTACACCTTC. V and J are TRBV18 and TRBJ1-2, with TRBD1 identical over 12 bases. Germline CDR1 and CDR2: KGHSH and LQKENI. Trimming took 2 bases from V and 7 from J; bases not matched to a gene: 14. This CDR3 comprises 18 residues.